A selection of T cell receptor beta chains follows, all from one sample in a study of T cells after yellow fever vaccination. TCRdb reanalysed the 5' RACE reads using MiXCR and keeps one entry per CDR3 protein. The data contain some 390,000 distinct CDR3 sequences, 6.2% of them singletons. This specimen was PBMCs, taken 5 days after the yellow fever booster vaccination. These receptors were taken from a man in his thirties or forties who received the YFV17D yellow fever vaccine. The CDR3 runs from the conserved cysteine through the conserved F or W. Fields, in order: J gene, D gene, clone size, V gene, CDR3 protein, CDR3 DNA. A D gene is named only where the DNA matches it firmly. Clone size is shown for a subset of rows, as once, few, many or a class of expanded clone.

TRBJ2-2 NA many TRBV7-2 CASSFGVVTGELFF TGTGCCAGCAGCTTCGGGGTCGTCACCGGGGAGCTGTTTTTT
TRBJ1-1 NA few TRBV5-6 CASSLRDLGVTEAFF TGTGCCAGCAGCTTGAGGGACTTAGGGGTTACTGAAGCTTTCTTT
TRBJ2-5 NA few TRBV20-1 CSASRGTIQETQYF TGCAGTGCTAGTCGGGGGACAATCCAAGAGACCCAGTACTTC
TRBJ1-1 NA NA TRBV7-9 CASSLGWGLDTEAFF TGTGCCAGCAGCTTAGGCTGGGGGTTGGACACTGAAGCTTTCTTT
TRBJ2-7 NA NA TRBV20-1 CSANRAPSYEQYF TGCAGTGCTAACCGGGCCCCATCCTACGAGCAGTACTTC
TRBJ2-2 NA few TRBV20-1 CSELGRTGELFF TGCAGTGAATTGGGGCGCACCGGGGAGCTGTTTTTT
TRBJ2-2 NA few TRBV29-1 CSVEDRYGNTGELFF TGCAGCGTTGAAGATCGGTACGGGAACACCGGGGAGCTGTTTTTT
TRBJ2-5 NA NA TRBV24-1 CATSGRDGKETQYF TGTGCCACCTCCGGCCGGGACGGAAAAGAGACCCAGTACTTC
TRBJ2-1 NA NA TRBV5-1 CASSDNNNEQFF TGCGCCAGCAGTGACAACAACAATGAGCAGTTCTTC
TRBJ1-5 TRBD1 many TRBV14 CASSQGTGDQPQHF TGTGCCAGCAGCCAAGGGACAGGGGATCAGCCCCAGCATTTT
TRBJ1-5 NA NA TRBV28 CASSPPGWQPQHF TGTGCCAGCAGTCCTCCCGGCTGGCAGCCCCAGCATTTT
TRBJ2-1 TRBD2 many TRBV6-2/TRBV6-3 CASSYGRTSGNNEQFF TGTGCCAGCAGTTACGGTAGGACTAGCGGGAACAATGAGCAGTTCTTC
TRBJ2-7 NA NA TRBV4-3 CASSQVSGLGEQYF TGCGCCAGCAGCCAAGTTTCTGGGCTAGGCGAGCAGTACTTC
TRBJ2-6 NA few TRBV3-1 CASSLPGLISGANVLTF TGTGCCAGCAGCCTCCCGGGACTGATCTCTGGGGCCAACGTCCTGACTTTC
TRBJ1-3 NA few TRBV20-1 CSAGPGFSGNTIYF TGCAGTGCCGGACCCGGTTTCTCTGGAAACACCATATATTTT
TRBJ1-1 NA many TRBV12-3/TRBV12-4 CASSLTGTEAFF TGTGCCAGCAGTTTAACTGGGACGGAAGCTTTCTTT
TRBJ2-1 NA few TRBV25-1 CASSEKTGMNNEQFF TGTGCCAGCAGTGAGAAAACAGGGATGAACAATGAGCAGTTCTTC
TRBJ2-1 TRBD2 many TRBV14 CASSPRFSGRAYNEQFF TGTGCCAGCAGCCCCCGTTTTAGCGGGAGGGCCTACAATGAGCAGTTCTTC
TRBJ2-2 NA few TRBV5-1 CASSLGLPLGVTGELFF TGCGCCAGCAGCTTGGGGCTTCCTTTGGGAGTCACCGGGGAGCTGTTTTTT
TRBJ1-5 NA few TRBV20-1 CSASGFRGQPQHF TGCAGTGCTTCCGGGTTTAGGGGTCAGCCCCAGCATTTT
TRBJ1-6 NA NA TRBV11-3 CASGPASLAVYNSPLHF TGTGCCAGCGGCCCAGCATCGCTAGCGGTTTATAATTCACCCCTCCACTTT
TRBJ2-5 NA NA TRBV28 CASSLLLGPTETQYF TGTGCCAGCAGTTTACTGCTCGGTCCCACAGAGACCCAGTACTTC
TRBJ2-5 NA many TRBV5-1 CASSLGQGRGETQYF TGCGCCAGCAGCTTGGGTCAGGGGCGAGGTGAGACCCAGTACTTC
TRBJ2-1 NA many TRBV19 CASSLPGAGNEQFF TGTGCCAGTAGTTTGCCGGGAGCCGGCAATGAGCAGTTCTTC
TRBJ2-7 TRBD1 NA TRBV20-1 CSAREGQTPAYEQYF TGCAGTGCTAGAGAGGGACAGACGCCTGCCTACGAGCAGTACTTC
TRBJ2-1 NA many TRBV5-4 CASSGASSYNEQFF TGTGCCAGCAGCGGAGCGTCATCCTACAATGAGCAGTTCTTC
TRBJ2-3 TRBD2 many TRBV25-1 CASSEGGGTDTQYF TGTGCCAGCAGTGAAGGGGGGGGCACAGATACGCAGTATTTT
TRBJ1-2 TRBD1 NA TRBV6-5 CASSYSGTGAYGYTF TGTGCCAGCAGTTACTCCGGGACAGGGGCCTATGGCTACACCTTC
TRBJ2-7 NA many TRBV7-9 CASGPLAPYEQYF TGTGCCAGCGGTCCACTAGCACCCTACGAGCAGTACTTC
TRBJ2-5 TRBD2 many TRBV6-5 CASSYGLAGAPGETQYF TGTGCCAGCAGTTATGGGCTAGCGGGAGCACCGGGCGAGACCCAGTACTTC
TRBJ2-3 TRBD2 NA TRBV5-1 CASSLGLAATDTQYF TGCGCCAGCAGCTTAGGGCTAGCGGCCACAGATACGCAGTATTTT
TRBJ2-1 TRBD1 NA TRBV5-6 CASSVGQVTTEQFF TGTGCCAGCAGCGTAGGACAGGTGACCACTGAGCAGTTCTTC
TRBJ1-3 NA many TRBV7-9 CASSSYPGRKGNTIYF TGTGCCAGCAGCTCCTATCCCGGGCGCAAAGGAAACACCATATATTTT
TRBJ1-5 NA NA TRBV7-2 CASSSVGRGNQPQHF TGTGCCAGCAGCTCTGTGGGGCGGGGCAATCAGCCCCAGCATTTT
TRBJ1-1 NA many TRBV5-4 CASSFNTEAFF TGTGCCAGCAGCTTTAACACTGAAGCTTTCTTT
TRBJ2-7 NA few TRBV5-1 CASSFETAYEQYF TGCGCCAGCAGCTTCGAGACAGCCTACGAGCAGTACTTC
TRBJ1-5 NA many TRBV11-1 CASSLVGIGQISNQPQHF TGTGCCAGCAGCTTAGTAGGAATCGGGCAGATTAGCAATCAGCCCCAGCATTTT
TRBJ1-4 NA many TRBV20-1 CSADDGLGEKLFF TGCAGTGCTGACGATGGGCTTGGTGAAAAACTGTTTTTT
TRBJ2-7 NA many TRBV5-4 CASSNPGQIYEQYF TGTGCCAGCAGCAACCCGGGACAAATCTACGAGCAGTACTTC
TRBJ2-1 NA few TRBV11-3 CASSPDYSSSYNEQFF TGTGCCAGCAGCCCAGACTACTCCAGCTCCTACAATGAGCAGTTCTTC
TRBJ2-5 NA NA TRBV6-5 CASSYDTFLETQYF TGTGCCAGCAGTTACGACACCTTCCTTGAGACCCAGTACTTC
TRBJ2-7 TRBD2 many TRBV20-1 CSALASGRSGEQYF TGCAGTGCCCTAGCCAGCGGGAGATCTGGCGAGCAGTACTTC
TRBJ1-5 NA many TRBV12-3/TRBV12-4 CASTTWGSQPQHF TGTGCCAGCACTACCTGGGGTAGCCAGCCCCAGCATTTT
TRBJ2-1 TRBD1 many TRBV5-1 CASSLGDSSYNEQFF TGCGCCAGCAGCTTGGGGGACAGCTCCTACAATGAGCAGTTCTTC
TRBJ2-2 NA many TRBV2 CGGGTNTGELFF TGTGGTGGCGGGACGAACACCGGGGAGCTGTTTTTT
TRBJ1-2 NA NA TRBV3-1 CASFSGGNYGYTF TGTGCCAGCTTCTCGGGGGGAAACTATGGCTACACCTTC
TRBJ2-5 TRBD2 few TRBV19 CASSIGTSGIMGTQYF TGTGCCAGTAGTATCGGGACTAGCGGGATTATGGGGACCCAGTACTTC
TRBJ2-7 NA NA TRBV5-1 CASSADSLGEQYF TGCGCCAGCAGCGCGGACTCGCTGGGTGAGCAGTACTTC
TRBJ2-4 NA few TRBV20-1 CSATSRALRNIQYF TGCAGTGCTACATCCAGGGCCTTGAGAAACATTCAGTACTTC
TRBJ1-6 NA many TRBV20-1 CSAPWGWNSPLHF TGCAGTGCCCCGTGGGGATGGAATTCACCCCTCCACTTT
TRBJ2-1 TRBD2 many TRBV6-5 CASSYARGTSGSGEQFF TGTGCCAGCAGTTACGCGCGAGGGACTAGCGGGAGTGGTGAGCAGTTCTTC